This is a list of T cell receptor beta chains from one sample in a study of blood T cell repertoires in COVID-19. Sequencing used immunoSEQ multiplex PCR; TCRdb keeps in-frame clones, though not all of them. Here the sample spans 150,000 to 200,000 clones, about 88% being singletons. Sequencing input: peripheral blood. These receptors were taken from a man aged 25-45 years with active or convalescent COVID-19. Each CDR3 is given with its conserved first and last residue. D genes are given only for firm matches. Clone size appears in some rows only: once, few, many, or a class for an expanded clone.

d_call | j_call | v_call | clone_size | cdr3_aa
. | TRBJ1-4 | TRBV24-1 | . | CATSDPGTEGEKLFF
TRBD1 | TRBJ1-2 | TRBV29-1 | . | CSVYSGGGYTF
TRBD1 | TRBJ2-5 | TRBV29-1 | . | CSVERSGTDRAQYF
. | TRBJ1-1 | TRBV14 | . | CASSQDGLSPAFF
TRBD2 | TRBJ2-5 | TRBV4-1 | few | CASSSHGGGEQETQYF
TRBD2 | TRBJ2-2 | TRBV28 | . | CASSLFSGSGTGELFF
. | TRBJ1-2 | TRBV2 | . | CAIIGVGWGYGYTF
. | TRBJ1-3 | TRBV21-1 | . | CASSKDLGASPGNTIYF
TRBD2 | TRBJ2-1 | TRBV5-5 | . | CASSFGLASIEQFF
. | TRBJ1-5 | TRBV7-2 | . | CASSGGTRNQPQHF
. | TRBJ2-7 | TRBV29-1 | . | CSAGLKADSYEQYF
TRBD1 | TRBJ2-1 | TRBV2 | . | CASSTGQGNEQFF
. | TRBJ1-3 | TRBV28 | . | CASSLLGNTIYF
. | TRBJ1-1 | TRBV6-2/TRBV6-3 | . | CASSYSIPGRSTEAFF
. | TRBJ1-2 | TRBV29-1 | once | CSVLTPRDGYTF
TRBD1 | TRBJ2-1 | TRBV18 | . | CASSPLTGFNEQFF
TRBD1 | TRBJ1-2 | TRBV24-1 | few | CATSAKGALYGYTF
TRBD1 | TRBJ1-1 | TRBV6-5 | . | CASSVTGKNTEAFF
. | TRBJ1-5 | TRBV3-1/TRBV3-2 | few | CASSQLVNQPQHF
. | TRBJ1-2 | TRBV21-1 | . | CASSAGTAPNPDNYGYTF
. | TRBJ1-2 | TRBV4-1 | . | CASSRIDTVNYGYTF
. | TRBJ2-3 | TRBV11-3 | . | CASSLDFYTDTQYF
TRBD1 | TRBJ1-3 | TRBV7-9 | . | CASSPGNPGGETIYF
. | TRBJ1-5 | TRBV5-6 | . | CASSGGTVNQPQHF
. | TRBJ1-1 | TRBV25-1 | . | CASSEFRGANTEAFF
. | TRBJ1-6 | TRBV19 | . | CASSTGGNNSPLHF
TRBD1 | TRBJ2-1 | TRBV4-1 | once | CASSPRGTGYNEQFF
TRBD1 | TRBJ2-1 | TRBV6-1 | . | CASSDDRVWYNEQFF
. | TRBJ2-2 | TRBV9 | few | CASSPSGAANTGELFF
TRBD1 | TRBJ2-2 | TRBV7-9 | . | CASRYLGQGVSGELFF
TRBD1 | TRBJ1-2 | TRBV30 | . | CAAGLGTGTPYGYTF
TRBD2 | TRBJ2-2 | TRBV7-6 | . | CASSLIPRTSGRTGELFF
TRBD1 | TRBJ2-5 | TRBV20-1 | . | CSASLYGTGGIETQYF
. | TRBJ1-1 | TRBV6-4 | few | CASSPSEANTEAFF
TRBD1 | TRBJ1-2 | TRBV2 | . | CASTFDRASVGYTF